The sample holds a few counts of the clone carrying this TCR beta chain. The antigen remains undetermined. This entry comes from a study of T cells after yellow fever vaccination. Overall study: Some fractions had low cell numbers, and these were prepared with SMART-Seq v4 Ultra Low Input.

The CDR3 has 15 amino acids. Germline assignment: CDR1 KGHSH and CDR2 LQKENI. Trimming left V 3 bases short and J 2 bases short, with 12 bases between. As TCR cDNA was made by 5'RACE template switching, a universal primer site and UMIs were added. TCRdb fed the 5' RACE reads into MiXCR, producing one record per CDR3 protein. There are about 360,000 distinct CDR3 sequences in the sample; around 6.4% occur only once, and approximately 15% lies in the top ten. Study-wide points: Relatively few clonotypes were ones that appeared in both CD4 and CD8 compartments. Bulk-population clonotypes that are abundant could appear as contaminants in FACS-sorted repertoires.

This rearrangement joins TRBV18 to TRBJ2-3; D might be TRBD1 or TRBD2, each matching 5 bases. The source was PBMCs, collected 5 days after the yellow fever booster vaccination. This receptor was obtained from a man in his thirties or forties who received the YFV17D yellow fever vaccine. CDR3 sequence: CASSPSGLNTDTQYF. The CDR3 region has the DNA TGTGCCAGCTCACCCTCGGGGCTTAACACAGATACGCAGTATTTT.